The clone carrying this T cell receptor beta chain was counted a few times. This sample was taken from a study of spatial heterogeneity in lung cancer. Trimming shortened V by 5 bases and J by 6 bases, and 23 bases separated the two germline ends. The CDR3 totals 16 residues. Germline V gene lookup returns CDR1 SEHNR and CDR2 FQNEAQ (reference sequence). As to time point: sample taken at primary tumor resection. Extraction of whole RNA from tumor, nontumor lung or frozen PBMC preceded unsorted sequencing. The study tagged each TCR cDNA molecule with a unique molecular identifier. TCRdb reprocessed the 5' RACE reads with MiXCR, giving one entry per CDR3 protein. Of some 15,000 distinct CDR3 sequences detected, 7% to 9% appear once; the ten largest clones hold around 34%.

The chain links TRBV7-9 to TRBJ2-7, with D tentatively TRBD1 or TRBD2 (6 bases each). The sequence derives from a female donor with early-stage non-small cell lung cancer. Here the sequenced sample was PBMCs, taken at surgery. CDR3: CASSLSAGLQGGEQYF. The CDR3, as DNA: TGTGCCAGCAGCCTTTCCGCGGGTTTACAGGGAGGCGAGCAGTACTTC.